The count of the clone carrying this T cell receptor beta chain is one. Its antigen is unknown. Since a much larger clone is just one base distant, this may be a read error. The CDR3 has 12 residues. Germline V gene sequence: CDR1 DFQATT, CDR2 SNEGSKA (reference sequence). The data originate from a study of T cells in Graves' hyperthyroidism and ophthalmopathy. The investigators amplified TCR beta CDR3 regions from RNA transcripts. Researchers ran a first-round RT-PCR on the TCR CDR3 using the HTBI primer set. TCRdb ran MiXCR on the multiplex PCR reads and lists one entry per CDR3 protein. The sample yields approximately 430,000 distinct CDR3 sequences, approximately 14% seen once. Findings of the study overall: The majority of expanded thyroid clonotypes above 0.001 also appeared in blood.

The chain employs TRBV20-1 and TRBJ2-7; D call uncertain. The sequence was collected from a young woman with Graves' hyperthyroidism. The source material was blood. As DNA, the CDR3 is TGCAGTGCTGGAGAGGACGGCTACGAGCAGTACTTC. Its translation is CSAGEDGYEQYF.